These 21 T cell receptor beta chains came from one sample sequenced in a study of naive and memory T cell subsets. Two oligonucleotides, mixed equimolar, formed the beta constant-region primer covering TRBC1 and TRBC2. The ligated cDNA underwent four PCR rounds using SP2 and nested alpha and beta constant-region primers. Each CDR3 protein gets one entry after TCRdb re-called the UMI-ligation and nested PCR reads with MiXCR. This sample has 750 to 900 distinct CDR3 sequences, with 14% found just once. Material: CD8+ TEMRA cells from blood. Subset defined: effector memory re-expressing CD45RA, CD45RA+ CD27-. These receptor sequences come from a human donor in good health.

The chain links TRBV27 to TRBJ2-3, with TRBD1 matching over 8 bases. The ends lost 5 bases at V and 1 base at J; junction bases unmatched: 2. Looked up from germline, CDR1 is MNHEY and CDR2 is SMNVEV (reference sequence). The CDR3 length is 14 residues. Here the CDR3 reads CASSTRGRTDTQYF. Here the CDR3 DNA reads TGTGCCAGCAGTACCAGGGGGCGCACAGATACGCAGTATTTT.

This clonotype was seen at least ten times. This chain's CDR3 is CASSAGTDYEQYF. Written as DNA, the CDR3 is TGTGCCAGCAGCGCCGGGACAGACTACGAGCAGTACTTC. The chain employs TRBV9 and TRBJ2-7; 7 nucleotides align to TRBD1. Looked up from germline, CDR1 is SGDLS and CDR2 is YYNGEE. The V and J ends lost 3 bases and 3 bases, in that order; junction bases with no gene match: 3. The CDR3 has 13 residues.

Comment on this clonotype: At one end, the junction sequence differs from germline, possibly due to a read error. The chain combines TRBV6-2 or TRBV6-3 with TRBJ2-1; D gene uncertain. Germline CDR1 is MNHEY and CDR2 is SVGEGT. The CDR3 is 13 residues long. CDR3 region: CASSYSENNEQSF. In nucleotides, the CDR3 is TGTGCCAGCAGTTACTCGGAAAACAATGAGCAGTCCTTC.

This clonotype was counted a few times. The CDR3 is CASSYSMVGGRGYTF. CDR3 DNA sequence: TGTGCCAGCAGTTACTCGATGGTTGGGGGAAGGGGCTACACCTTC. This chain links TRBV6-5 with TRBJ1-2; D may be TRBD1 (5 bases). The CDR3 length is 15 residues. Germline lookup yields CDR1 MNHEY and CDR2 SVGAGI. Deletions cut 0 bases from V and 8 bases from J, with 16 bases between.

In this sample, this clonotype turned up a few times. This rearrangement joins TRBV16 to TRBJ1-5; a possible D gene is TRBD1 (6 bases). Between the trimmed V and J ends, which lost 1 base and 3 bases, there was a span of 10 bases. The CDR3 has 15 amino acids. Germline V lookup: CDR1 KGHSY, CDR2 FQNENV. The CDR3 loop is CASSQLHRDNQPQHF. The CDR3 DNA sequence: TGTGCCAGCAGCCAATTACACAGGGACAATCAGCCCCAGCATTTT.

Of note for this clonotype: The DNA is left out, because the CDR3 cannot be placed on it with certainty; the CDR3 is given as TCRdb lists it. The J gene is TRBJ2-2, the V gene TRBV3-1; the table's D call TRBD1 went unverified against the DNA. Including both end residues, the CDR3 is 21 amino acids long. Germline CDR1 is LGHDT and CDR2 is YNNKEL (reference sequence). CDR3 amino acids: CASYFCASSPKAGATDGELFF.

About this clonotype: It is unclear where the CDR3 begins or ends on the DNA, so no DNA is shown, and the CDR3 is as TCRdb lists it. This rearrangement joins TRBV11-3 to TRBJ2-5. The germline V gene encodes CDR1 SGHNT and CDR2 YENEEA. The CDR3 spans 22 residues, counting both ends. This CDR3 is CASSMYLCASSLETGLGGTQYF.

This clonotype was recorded at least ten times. The chain joins TRBV20-1 to TRBJ2-7; D might be TRBD2 (6 bases). Germline CDR1 DFQATT, CDR2 SNEGSKA (reference sequence). The CDR3 totals 18 residues. V was pared by 3 bases and J by 6 bases, with 30 bases between. In DNA form, the CDR3 reads TGCAGTGCTAGTATCCCTCTGGGCCGGGAGCCCCTTCGCGCCGAGCAGTACTTC. Translated, it gives CSASIPLGREPLRAEQYF.

This chain joins TRBV5-8 and TRBJ2-7; D is unresolved. This CDR3 region has 14 residues. Germline V gives CDR1 SGHTS, CDR2 YDEGEE. V was clipped by 4 bases and J by 3 bases, with 14 bases between them. This CDR3 is CASSPPTEIYEQYF. CDR3 bases: TGTGCCAGCAGCCCCCCCACAGAGATCTACGAGCAGTACTTC.

The chain combines TRBV20-1 with TRBJ2-7; perhaps TRBD2 as D (5 bases). CDR1 is DFQATT, CDR2 SNEGSKA, per germline (reference sequence). The CDR3 loop spans 14 amino acids. CDR3 in DNA: TGCAGAGAAAATAGCGCCCCAGACTCCTACGAGCAGTACTTC. This translates into CRENSAPDSYEQYF.

By proportion, this clonotype is hyperexpanded (1% or more). CDR3 nucleotide sequence: TGTGCCAGCAGCCCCAAGGCAGGGGCGACAGACGGGGAGCTGTTTTTT. This codes for CASSPKAGATDGELFF. The gene calls are TRBV3-1 and TRBJ2-2; possibly TRBD1 for D (6 bases). Germline-derived CDR1 and CDR2 are LGHDT and YNNKEL (reference sequence). The CDR3 contains 16 residues. V lost 4 bases and J lost 7, with 19 bases in between.

By share, this clonotype ranks as hyperexpanded. The chain links TRBV28 to TRBJ2-7; D perhaps matches TRBD2 (6 bases). The V and J ends lost 8 bases and 4 bases respectively, with 9 bases between them. CDR3 length equals 11 residues. Germline V gene sequence: CDR1 MDHEN, CDR2 SYDVKM. Here the CDR3 DNA reads TGTGCCAGCGGCCGGGGGTACGAGCAGTACTTC. Residues: CASGRGYEQYF.

This clonotype was counted a few times. V gene TRBV7-3 combines with J gene TRBJ2-2; 8 bases agree with TRBD2. V was clipped by 2 bases and J by 2 bases; unmatched bases: 10. The V gene's germline CDR1 is SGHTA and CDR2 FQGTGA. The CDR3 runs 18 residues. CDR3 coding DNA: TGTGCCAGCAGCTTAGTAGCGGGGAAATATACAAACACCGGGGAGCTGTTTTTT. This translates into CASSLVAGKYTNTGELFF.

Within the sample, this clonotype is medium-sized. J is TRBJ2-7 and V is TRBV7-9, with D possibly being TRBD1 or TRBD2 (5 bases each). Germline CDR1 is SEHNR and CDR2 is FQNEAQ (reference sequence). Trimming removed 4 bases from V and 1 base from J, with 14 bases in between. The CDR3 has 15 amino acids. CDR3 amino acids: CASSSRDLGSYEQYF. CDR3 sequence (DNA): TGTGCCAGCAGCTCCCGGGACCTGGGTTCCTACGAGCAGTACTTC.

This clonotype rates as medium-sized (0.01 to 0.1%). This may stem from a read error, because a much larger clone lies one nucleotide away. The V call is TRBV28, the J call TRBJ2-7; D gene ambiguous. Germline CDR1 reads MDHEN; CDR2 reads SYDVKM. This CDR3 is built from 12 residues. Between the trimmed V and J ends, which lost 10 bases and 2 bases, there was a span of 12 bases. The DNA for the CDR3 is TGTGCCACCCGCAGTTTTCCCTACGAGCAGTACTTC. It specifies CATRSFPYEQYF.

This sequence joins TRBV25-1 and TRBJ2-5; D is possibly TRBD2 (6 bases). Trimming shortened V by 4 bases and J by 0 bases, and 9 bases separated the two germline ends. The CDR3 consists of 14 residues. Per germline, CDR1 MGHDK and CDR2 SYGVNS. The CDR3 DNA reads TGTGCCAGCAGTGTGGGAGGCTACCAAGAGACCCAGTACTTC. This gives the protein CASSVGGYQETQYF.

This clonotype was observed a handful of times. The chain employs TRBV7-8 and TRBJ2-3; TRBD2 matches at 8 bases. The CDR3 runs to 15 residues. V shed 6 bases, J shed 4 bases, and the junction held 9 bases outside the gene matches. Germline V lookup: CDR1 SGHVS, CDR2 FQNEAQ. CDR3 protein: CASSPLSGGSDTQYF. As DNA, the CDR3 is TGTGCCAGCAGTCCCCTATCGGGAGGGTCAGATACGCAGTATTTT.

The table lists this clonotype with a few counts. The V and J genes are TRBV19 and TRBJ2-4; no reliable D call. There are 15 residues in the CDR3. Per germline, CDR1 LNHDA and CDR2 SQIVND (reference sequence). The ends were cut back, 7 bases at V and 1 base at J, with 14 bases in the middle. The CDR3 region has the DNA TGTGCCAGTAAGGCAGACGCGGCGGCCAAAAACATTCAGTACTTC. Translating it yields CASKADAAAKNIQYF.

The chain carries TRBV27 and TRBJ2-7; tentatively, D is TRBD1 (5 bases). Trimming stripped 3 bases from V and 6 bases from J, with 18 bases between. Germline CDR1 is MNHEY and CDR2 is SMNVEV (reference sequence). The CDR3 is 15 residues long. The CDR3 spells CASSFAWGRLAEQYF. DNA for the CDR3: TGTGCCAGCAGTTTCGCATGGGGCCGGTTGGCCGAGCAGTACTTC.

The chain uses TRBV20-1 and TRBJ2-7; 8 bases match TRBD2. V trimming: 2 bases; J trimming: 0 bases; junction bases outside the gene matches: 9. Germline CDR1 and CDR2: DFQATT and SNEGSKA (reference sequence). The CDR3 is 16 residues long. In DNA form, the CDR3 reads TGCAGTGCTAGACCCATAGCGGGAAGGAGCTCCTACGAGCAGTACTTC. It encodes CSARPIAGRSSYEQYF.

The J gene is TRBJ2-1, the V gene TRBV11-2; D not resolved. This CDR3 has 12 residues. Per germline, CDR1 SGHAT and CDR2 FQNNGV. The germline V and J ends were trimmed by 5 bases and 10 bases, with 12 bases remaining between them. The CDR3 sequence is CASSARFREQFF. The CDR3 DNA follows: TGTGCCAGCAGCGCCCGCTTTAGGGAGCAGTTCTTC.